This TCR beta chain was recovered during a study of blood T cells in healthy people across ages. The donors, aged about 6 to 100, were healthy Caucasians from Russia. The V gene end was trimmed by 9 bases and the J gene end by 5 bases; junction bases not matched to a gene: 8. This CDR3 spans 15 amino acids. The germline V gene has CDR1 KGHSH and CDR2 LQKENI. This clonotype was observed many times. As yet, its antigen is unknown. A sample-barcoded 5' primer and a J-beta primer mix were used in a second PCR of roughly 6 to 11 cycles. Every sample gave at least 3 million paired-end reads containing CDR3. TCRdb itself ran the 5' RACE reads through MiXCR, one entry per CDR3 protein. The sample holds 760,000 or so distinct CDR3 sequences; approximately 25% are singletons and the top ten take just under 9.5%. Study-level results: Per million T cells, TCR beta diversity dropped about linearly as age rose.

In addition, the sample was reused for a study of T cells of mothers and their children. That paper states: A few healthy Caucasian mothers, along with their six children, were the donors.

The sequenced material came from blood. This chain joins TRBV18 and TRBJ2-2; 11 nucleotides match TRBD2. The sequence was collected from a boy between 5 and 17 years old in good health. This chain's CDR3 is CASGPGLAVTGELFF. CDR3 DNA: TGTGCCAGTGGACCGGGACTAGCGGTTACCGGGGAGCTGTTTTTT.